The TCR beta chain described here comes from a study of CD4 T cells in relation to SARS-CoV-2 and coronaviruses. Study at large: Shared crossreactive spike epitopes were mapped to their HLA restriction.

Notes on this clone: Its antigen is not identified.

The CDR3 has 14 residues. Trimming took 5 bases from V and 3 from J, leaving 15 bases between them. CDR1 is SQVTM and CDR2 is ANQGSEA in the germline V gene. The table came from immunoSEQ multiplex PCR; TCRdb's copy has only in-frame clones and leaves some out. The sample lists roughly 31,000 clones, about two thirds seen once, with 9% to 15% in the top ten. CD4+ T cells from unexposed donors were obtained before the COVID-19 pandemic (2011-2018). After ten to eleven days of culture, CD4+ T cells were isolated. Sequencing input: CD4+ T cells from PBMCs, cultured in vitro. The receptor was isolated from a human donor in good health. The chain uses TRBV29-1 and TRBJ2-3, with D possibly being TRBD2 (6 bases). The CDR3 sequence: CSVSSGDRTDTQYF. In DNA, the CDR3 is TGCAGCGTTTCCTCGGGAGATCGTACAGATACGCAGTATTTT.